Presented here are 31 T cell receptor beta chains from one specimen sequenced in a study of a mutant IDH1 vaccine in newly diagnosed glioma. This table comes from immunoSEQ multiplex PCR, and its TCRdb copy is limited to in-frame clones, with some not included. The repertoire includes tens of thousands of clones, around 85% of them detected once, and approximately 4.4% sits in the top ten. Time point meaning: baseline, week 1 (first vaccination visit). Indicated treatment: pre-vaccination baseline after standard-of-care therapy. The material was PBMCs, obtained from a glioma patient treated with radiotherapy, temozolomide or both. The receptors were sampled from a woman aged 40 to 50 with glioma.

The gene calls are TRBV7-9 and TRBJ1-5; D is perhaps TRBD1 (5 bases). V lost 1 base and J lost 5, with 15 bases in between. This CDR3 has 16 residues. Germline CDR1 reads SEHNR; CDR2 reads FQNEAQ (reference sequence). As DNA, the CDR3 is TGTGCCAGCAGCTTAGGGCTGAGCGGGACCCATCAGCCCCAGCATTTT. This translates into CASSLGLSGTHQPQHF.

The chain combines TRBV28 with TRBJ1-3; D gene ambiguous. The germline CDR1 and CDR2 sequences are MDHEN and SYDVKM. V lost 3 bases and J lost 0, with 12 bases in between. CDR3 length: 16 amino acids. The CDR3 DNA sequence: TGTGCCAGCAGTTTGGTCCAAACTGGCTCTGGAAACACCATATATTTT. This codes for CASSLVQTGSGNTIYF.

The chain employs TRBV19 and TRBJ1-2; 10 bases agree with TRBD1. The CDR3 sequence is 15 residues long. V gave up 2 bases and J gave up 2 bases; unmatched junction bases: 2. CDR1 is LNHDA, CDR2 SQIVND, per germline (reference sequence). CDR3 sequence reads: CASSITGQGNYGYTF. CDR3 sequence (DNA): TGTGCCAGTAGTATAACGGGACAGGGGAACTATGGCTACACCTTC.

The chain recombines TRBV5-1 with TRBJ2-1; 11 nucleotides align to TRBD2. V trimming: 4 bases; J trimming: 4 bases; junction bases outside the gene matches: 4. Germline V gene lookup returns CDR1 SGHRS and CDR2 YFSETQ. This CDR3 spans 15 amino acids. The CDR3 DNA reads as TGCGCCAGCAGCCCTAGCGGGGGGCAATACAATGAGCAGTTCTTC. Its protein is CASSPSGGQYNEQFF.

J is TRBJ2-2 and V is TRBV1; TRBD1, as called in the table, went unchecked against the DNA. TRBV1 is recorded as a pseudogene. This CDR3 is built from 16 residues. This chain's CDR3 is CTSGEGQGANTGELFF. As DNA, the CDR3 is TGCACCAGCGGTGAAGGACAGGGGGCGAACACCGGGGAGCTGTTTTTT.

This clone was observed a few times. J is TRBJ1-2 and V is TRBV28; no firm D call. This CDR3 is 12 amino acids long. Trimming shortened V by 7 bases and J by 0 bases, and 6 bases separated the two germline ends. The germline V gene encodes CDR1 MDHEN and CDR2 SYDVKM. CDR3 residues: CASKAANYGYTF. In DNA form, the CDR3 reads TGTGCCAGCAAGGCCGCTAACTATGGCTACACCTTC.

The rearrangement uses TRBV5-4 and TRBJ1-6; the D gene is possibly TRBD1 (6 bases). CDR3 size: 16 residues. Deletions cut 4 bases from V and 4 bases from J, with 15 bases between. Germline lookup yields CDR1 SGHNT and CDR2 YYREEE (reference sequence). CDR3 in amino acids: CASSPRGGEYNSPLHF. The CDR3 nucleotides read TGTGCCAGCAGCCCCCGAGGGGGTGAATATAATTCACCCCTCCACTTT.

The V and J genes are TRBV6-5 and TRBJ2-1; D unresolved. Germline V gene sequence: CDR1 MNHEY, CDR2 SVGAGI. This CDR3 has 14 residues. V was trimmed by 2 bases and J by 7 bases, leaving 12 bases between them. CDR3 amino acids: CASSYHRAKNEQFF. The CDR3 DNA reads as TGTGCCAGCAGTTACCACCGGGCCAAGAATGAGCAGTTCTTC.

This chain links TRBV18 with TRBJ2-2, with D hard to call. The CDR3 covers 14 residues. Germline CDR1 is KGHSH and CDR2 is LQKENI. V was cut by 0 bases and J by 8 bases, with 10 bases left in between. CDR3 protein: CASSPPAPWGELFF. CDR3 sequence (DNA): TGTGCCAGCTCACCACCCGCTCCTTGGGGGGAGCTGTTTTTT.

The rearrangement links TRBV27 to TRBJ2-7; the match to TRBD1 covers 7 bases. V was pared by 2 bases and J by 3 bases, with 7 bases of the junction left unmatched. Germline V gene lookup returns CDR1 MNHEY and CDR2 SMNVEV (reference sequence). The CDR3 is 15 amino acids. Written as DNA, the CDR3 is TGTGCCAGCAGTTTAAGGTCAGGGGGTAACTACGAGCAGTACTTC. As protein: CASSLRSGGNYEQYF.

V usage is TRBV5-1 and J usage is TRBJ1-1; D is possibly TRBD1 (5 bases). Germline CDR1 reads SGHRS; CDR2 reads YFSETQ. Between the trimmed V and J ends, which lost 1 base and 0 bases, there was a span of 10 bases. CDR3 length equals 15 residues. The CDR3 region is CASSLTGRMNTEAFF. For the CDR3, the DNA is TGCGCCAGCAGCTTGACAGGAAGAATGAACACTGAAGCTTTCTTT.

This clone was picked up one time. The chain combines TRBV2 with TRBJ2-7; a weak D match, TRBD1 (7 bases). Germline V gives CDR1 SNHLY, CDR2 FYNNEI. V was shortened by 10 bases and J by 3 bases, with 13 bases between the two germline ends. This CDR3 is 12 amino acids long. CDR3 DNA: TGTGCCACCCGGGGGACAGTCTACGAGCAGTACTTC. Translated: CATRGTVYEQYF.

The chain links TRBV7-9 to TRBJ2-5; D possibly matches TRBD1 or TRBD2 (6 bases each). This CDR3 spans 16 amino acids. Germline assignment: CDR1 SEHNR and CDR2 FQNEAQ (reference sequence). V was cut by 5 bases and J by 2 bases, with 18 bases left in between. The CDR3 DNA sequence: TGTGCCAGCAGCCTTAGGGGGACTTTAAATCAAGAGACCCAGTACTTC. This sequence encodes CASSLRGTLNQETQYF.

V is TRBV20-1 and J is TRBJ2-7; the D is unclear. Germline CDR1 DFQATT, CDR2 SNEGSKA (reference sequence). Trimming pared 1 base from V and 3 bases from J, leaving 4 bases between. This CDR3 is built from 11 residues. This chain's CDR3 is CSARALYEQYF. CDR3 in DNA: TGCAGTGCTAGAGCCCTCTACGAGCAGTACTTC.

The gene calls are TRBV30 and TRBJ2-4; D may match TRBD1 or TRBD2 (7 bases each). This CDR3 has 16 amino acids. Between the trimmed V and J ends, which lost 0 bases and 9 bases, there was a span of 21 bases. Germline V CDR1 and CDR2: GTSNPN, SVGIG (reference sequence). CDR3 sequence reads: CAWSVPGGASRVIQYF. The CDR3 DNA is TGTGCCTGGAGTGTACCAGGGGGGGCGAGCCGGGTCATTCAGTACTTC.

V gene TRBV6-1 combines with J gene TRBJ2-2; TRBD1 agrees at 8 bases. The ends lost 4 bases at V and 5 bases at J; junction bases unmatched: 3. The CDR3 is 14 residues long. Germline CDR1 and CDR2: MNHNS and SASEGT. The CDR3 loop reads CASSATGGTGELFF. The CDR3 DNA reads as TGTGCCAGCAGTGCCACAGGGGGGACCGGGGAGCTGTTTTTT.

The J gene is TRBJ1-5, the V gene TRBV6-5, with D maybe TRBD1 (5 bases). Trimming left V 7 bases short and J 9 bases short, with 13 bases between. Germline V gene lookup returns CDR1 MNHEY and CDR2 SVGAGI. The CDR3 has 12 residues. CDR3 sequence: CASKILGGPQHF. The CDR3 DNA sequence: TGTGCCAGCAAAATTTTGGGGGGGCCCCAGCATTTT.

The rearrangement uses TRBV4-2 and TRBJ2-3; 7 bases fit TRBD1. The CDR3 length is 16 residues. Trimming took 1 base from V and 2 from J; bases not matched to a gene: 6. The germline V gene has CDR1 LGHNA and CDR2 YNFKEQ. CDR3 protein: CASSQGSRGYTDTQYF. CDR3 nucleotide sequence: TGTGCCAGCAGCCAAGGCTCCAGGGGGTACACAGATACGCAGTATTTT.

V is TRBV10-1 and J is TRBJ2-2; perhaps D is TRBD1 or TRBD2 (5 bases each). This CDR3 comprises 13 residues. Germline CDR1 reads WNHNN; CDR2 reads SYGVQD (reference sequence). The ends were cut back, 4 bases at V and 7 bases at J, with 10 bases in the middle. The CDR3 loop reads CASSAGTGGELFF. DNA of the CDR3: TGCGCCAGCAGTGCCGGGACGGGCGGGGAGCTGTTTTTT.

The V gene is TRBV4-1, the J gene TRBJ2-3; 7 bases match TRBD2. This CDR3 has 16 residues. Germline CDR1 reads MGHRA; CDR2 reads YSYEKL. V was pared by 4 bases and J by 5 bases, with 12 bases of the junction left unmatched. The CDR3 here is CASSLERGRSGDTQYF. CDR3 coding DNA: TGCGCCAGCAGCCTTGAGCGGGGCCGATCAGGAGATACGCAGTATTTT.

The chain combines TRBV4-1 with TRBJ2-3, with D unclear. Germline assignment: CDR1 MGHRA and CDR2 YSYEKL. The CDR3 sequence is 17 residues long. V gave up 0 bases and J gave up 2 bases, with 15 bases separating them. CDR3 sequence reads: CASSQDRTPLVTDTQYF. The DNA for the CDR3 is TGCGCCAGCAGCCAAGATCGGACCCCGCTCGTCACAGATACGCAGTATTTT.

The CDR3 protein is CASSTLGVNQPQHF. CDR3 coding DNA: TGTGCCAGCAGCACGCTAGGGGTCAATCAGCCCCAGCATTTT. This chain joins TRBV7-9 and TRBJ1-5; D may be TRBD1 (5 bases). Between the trimmed V and J ends, which lost 5 bases and 3 bases, there was a span of 11 bases. Germline V gene data show CDR1 as SEHNR and CDR2 as FQNEAQ (reference sequence). CDR3 size: 14 residues.

The gene calls are TRBV29-1 and TRBJ1-1; 10 nucleotides match TRBD1. Germline values: CDR1 SQVTM, CDR2 ANQGSEA. V shed 2 bases and J 5 bases; nucleotides not matched to a gene: 11. CDR3 length: 16 residues. The DNA of the CDR3 is TGCAGCGTTGAAATCCCCTCGACAGGGGGCGAGACTGAAGCTTTCTTT. Protein product: CSVEIPSTGGETEAFF.

For the CDR3, the DNA is TGTGCCTGGAGTGGTACAGGCGGTAATCAGCCCCAGCATTTT. Translating it yields CAWSGTGGNQPQHF. This chain links TRBV30 with TRBJ1-5, with D perhaps matching TRBD1 (5 bases). Per germline, CDR1 GTSNPN and CDR2 SVGIG (reference sequence). The CDR3 runs to 14 residues. Trimming took 1 base from V and 4 from J, leaving 11 bases between them.

The V gene is TRBV6-5, the J gene TRBJ1-3; D gene ambiguous. Trimming pared 2 bases from V and 4 bases from J, leaving 6 bases between. This CDR3 has 13 residues. Germline loops: CDR1 MNHEY, CDR2 SVGAGI. CDR3 nucleotides: TGTGCCAGCAGTTACGGGTTCGGAAACACCATATATTTT. This translates into CASSYGFGNTIYF.

V and J are TRBV5-4 and TRBJ1-1, with a weak D call TRBD1 (5 bases). The CDR3 consists of 13 residues. V lost 1 base to trimming and J lost 6 bases, with 10 bases between them. Germline CDR1 SGHNT, CDR2 YYREEE (reference sequence). The CDR3, as DNA: TGTGCCAGCAGCTTGCAGGGAGCATCTGAAGCTTTCTTT. The encoded protein is CASSLQGASEAFF. Full variable domain (outside the CDR3, taken from reference TRBV5-4 and TRBJ1-1): ETGVTQSPTHLIKTRGQQVTLRCSSQSGHNTVSWYQQALGQGPQFIFQYYREEENGRGNFPPRFSGLQFPNYSSELNVNALELDDSALYLCASSLQGASEAFFGQGTRLTVV.

This chain uses TRBV14 with TRBJ1-1, with TRBD1 matching 8 bases. V shed 4 bases and J 6 bases; nucleotides not matched to a gene: 16. The CDR3 length is 17 residues. Germline CDR1 is SGHDN and CDR2 is FVKESK. The DNA for the CDR3 is TGTGCCAGCAGCCCGCTAAGGGACAGGCCAAGAGGGGCTGAAGCTTTCTTT. Encoded protein: CASSPLRDRPRGAEAFF.

The chain links TRBV7-9 to TRBJ2-2; D is ambiguous. CDR1 and CDR2 from the germline V gene are SEHNR and FQNEAQ (reference sequence). This CDR3 is built from 14 residues. The germline V and J ends were trimmed by 5 bases and 1 base, with 8 bases remaining between them. The DNA for the CDR3 is TGTGCCAGCAGCGACACCGTGAACACCGGGGAGCTGTTTTTT. This encodes CASSDTVNTGELFF.

The chain links TRBV7-6 to TRBJ2-7; TRBD2 is a possible D gene (6 bases). This CDR3 has 12 amino acids. V was cut by 5 bases and J by 5 bases, with 10 bases left in between. Per germline, CDR1 SGHVS and CDR2 FNYEAQ. The CDR3 is CASSQGGHEQYF. CDR3 DNA sequence: TGTGCCAGCAGCCAGGGAGGCCACGAGCAGTACTTC.

The chain employs TRBV5-8 and TRBJ1-1, with D possibly matching TRBD1 (6 bases). Germline V lookup: CDR1 SGHTS, CDR2 YDEGEE. With 4 bases removed from V and 6 bases from J, the gap between germline ends came to 19 bases. This CDR3 contains 15 residues. CDR3 sequence: CASSPRLARGSEAFF. CDR3 in DNA: TGTGCCAGCAGCCCGAGGCTGGCCAGGGGCTCTGAAGCTTTCTTT.

This clone is a singleton in its sample. The V and J genes are TRBV5-6 and TRBJ1-2; D is possibly TRBD1 (5 bases). Germline assignment: CDR1 SGHDT and CDR2 YYEEEE. The CDR3 has 13 amino acids. V gave up 3 bases and J gave up 6 bases, with 12 bases separating them. For the CDR3, the DNA is TGTGCCAGCAGCTCGGGACCTTTGGATGGCTACACCTTC. Protein product: CASSSGPLDGYTF. The whole variable domain, remainder taken from reference TRBV5-6 and TRBJ1-2, is DAGVTQSPTHLIKTRGQQVTLRCSPKSGHDTVSWYQQALGQGPQFIFQYYEEEERQRGNFPDRFSGHQFPNYSSELNVNALLLGDSALYLCASSSGPLDGYTFGSGTRLTVV.